The 20 T cell receptor beta chains below come from one sample, sequenced in a study of CD8 T cells in ankylosing spondylitis. Study-level results: One TCR beta motif, made up of seven to nine highly homologous variants, appeared characteristic of ankylosing spondylitis blood.

No cognate antigen is known for these TCRs. TCRdb redid the calling of the 5' RACE reads with MiXCR, one entry per CDR3 protein. The sample consists of more than 400,000 distinct CDR3 sequences, about 5.2% of them appearing once. Sequencing used blood, either unsorted or a sorted T cell fraction (not recorded which). The receptors shown here come from a male donor with ankylosing spondylitis.

This clonotype showed up many times. The chain uses TRBV5-1 and TRBJ2-5; 11 bases match TRBD2. The CDR3 is 16 residues long. Germline values: CDR1 SGHRS, CDR2 YFSETQ. The trim removed 5 bases at V and 3 bases at J, leaving 9 bases unmatched. This chain's CDR3 is CASSYLAGGNEETQYF. The CDR3, as DNA: TGCGCCAGCAGTTACCTAGCGGGGGGTAACGAAGAGACCCAGTACTTC.

This clonotype has more than one count but fewer than ten. This chain connects TRBV11-2 to TRBJ2-3, with TRBD2 identical over 10 bases. Germline-derived CDR1 and CDR2 are SGHAT and FQNNGV. This CDR3 has 16 amino acids. Trimming took 3 bases from V and 8 from J; bases not matched to a gene: 11. CDR3 sequence reads: CASSFLEGTSEGTQYF. The CDR3 region has the DNA TGTGCCAGCAGCTTTCTAGAGGGGACTAGCGAAGGTACGCAGTATTTT.

The table lists this clonotype with many counts. The rearrangement joins TRBV20-1 to TRBJ2-7; 8 bases map to TRBD2. CDR1 is DFQATT and CDR2 is SNEGSKA in the germline V gene (reference sequence). V lost 1 base and J lost 4; bases outside the gene matches: 6. The CDR3 runs 14 residues. The CDR3 region has the DNA TGCAGTGCTAGAGGGCTAGCGGGCGGTTACGAGCAGTACTTC. Its translation: CSARGLAGGYEQYF.

The chain carries TRBV10-3 and TRBJ1-1, with TRBD1 identical over 7 bases. The CDR3 has 14 amino acids. From germline, CDR1 is ENHRY and CDR2 SYGVKD. V gave up 2 bases and J gave up 3 bases; unmatched junction bases: 3. CDR3 nucleotide sequence: TGTGCCATCAGTGAGCAGGGGGACTACACTGAAGCTTTCTTT. Its translation is CAISEQGDYTEAFF.

This clonotype was recorded many times. The J gene is TRBJ2-6, the V gene TRBV20-1; D may correspond to TRBD1 or TRBD2 (5 bases each). V shed 7 bases and J shed 2 bases, with 12 bases lying between them. The CDR3 sequence is 14 residues long. The germline CDR1 and CDR2 sequences are DFQATT and SNEGSKA (reference sequence). CDR3 DNA sequence: TGCAGTGTTCAGAGGGGCGCTGGGGCCAACGTCCTGACTTTC. It codes for CSVQRGAGANVLTF.

This clonotype was counted ten times or more. V gene TRBV10-3 combines with J gene TRBJ2-3, with 8 bases that match TRBD2. The CDR3 loop spans 14 amino acids. The germline V gene has CDR1 ENHRY and CDR2 SYGVKD. The V segment lost 8 bases and the J segment 5 bases; nucleotides outside the gene matches: 9. The CDR3 sequence is CAIGPGREGDTQYF. CDR3 coding DNA: TGTGCCATCGGGCCCGGGAGGGAGGGAGATACGCAGTATTTT.

The chain combines TRBV5-1 with TRBJ2-1; TRBD1 or TRBD2 may be the D gene (5 bases each). The CDR3 is made up of 14 amino acids. Trimming shortened V by 2 bases and J by 6 bases, and 12 bases separated the two germline ends. Germline V gene data show CDR1 as SGHRS and CDR2 as YFSETQ. The CDR3 DNA sequence: TGCGCCAGCAGCTTCCGGGGACCAGTCAATGAGCAGTTCTTC. It yields the protein CASSFRGPVNEQFF. The full variable domain, in which reference TRBV5-1 and TRBJ2-1 provide the parts outside the CDR3, is KAGVTQTPRYLIKTRGQQVTLSCSPISGHRSVSWYQQTPGQGLQFLFEYFSETQRNKGNFPGRFSGRQFSNSRSEMNVSTLELGDSALYLCASSFRGPVNEQFFGPGTRLTVL.

There are many counts of this clonotype. The chain has TRBV20-1 and TRBJ1-1; D not certain. The CDR3 loop spans 18 amino acids. V was pared by 0 bases and J by 1 base, with 21 bases between. Germline V lookup: CDR1 DFQATT, CDR2 SNEGSKA (reference sequence). CDR3 amino acids: CSARDLMSFAGSNTEAFF. DNA of the CDR3: TGCAGTGCTAGAGATCTCATGAGTTTCGCCGGATCGAACACTGAAGCTTTCTTT.

This clonotype showed up just a few times. Its ends do not fully match the called genes, so a read error is possible. The gene calls are TRBV10-3 and TRBJ2-7; either TRBD1 or TRBD2 may fit D (5 bases each). Germline V gene data show CDR1 as ENHRY and CDR2 as SYGVKD. This CDR3 spans 13 amino acids. The CDR3 region has the DNA TGTGCCATCAGTGAATCTACCCGGGACGACCCCAACTTC. This translates into CAISESTRDDPNF.

This chain links TRBV13 with TRBJ2-1, with D perhaps assigned TRBD1 or TRBD2 (5 bases each). The V end lost 5 bases, the J end lost 2 bases, and 13 bases lay between the germline ends. CDR1 and CDR2 from the germline V gene are PRHDT and FYEKMQ (reference sequence). The CDR3 has 15 residues. The CDR3 loop is CASSQVGVAYNEQFF. CDR3 nucleotides: TGTGCCAGCAGCCAGGTGGGGGTCGCCTACAATGAGCAGTTCTTC.

This clonotype was picked up many times. CDR3 region: CASSLYRSGGYTF. The CDR3 DNA reads as TGTGCCAGCAGCTTGTATAGGTCAGGAGGCTACACCTTC. The gene calls are TRBV7-2 and TRBJ1-2; D ambiguous. Germline V gene sequence: CDR1 SGHTA, CDR2 FQGNSA. The CDR3 consists of 13 residues. Trimming removed 3 bases at V and 8 bases at J, with 13 bases between.

The sample holds many counts of this clonotype. The V call is TRBV12-3 or TRBV12-4, the J call TRBJ2-7, with 11 nucleotides matching TRBD1. Trimming cost V 3 bases and J 5 bases; bases outside gene matches: 6. CDR3 length equals 15 residues. The CDR3 here is CASSFRGQGAHEQYF. For the CDR3, the DNA is TGTGCCAGCAGTTTTCGCGGACAGGGGGCCCACGAGCAGTACTTC.

This clonotype appeared many times. The chain is built from TRBV12-3 or TRBV12-4 and TRBJ1-1, with TRBD1 as a possible D gene (6 bases). The CDR3 is made up of 14 amino acids. Trimming removed 3 bases from V and 2 bases from J, with 10 bases in between. The CDR3 DNA reads TGTGCCAGCAGTTTGGGGGCGACCAACACTGAAGCTTTCTTT. It yields the protein CASSLGATNTEAFF.

J is TRBJ2-2 and V is TRBV2; D perhaps matches TRBD1 (5 bases). Germline lookup yields CDR1 SNHLY and CDR2 FYNNEI. The V gene lost 3 bases and the J gene lost 8 bases, with 16 bases spanning the gap. This CDR3 region has 15 residues. The DNA of the CDR3 is TGTGCCAGCAGTGATTTGCAGGGTATTGCTGGGGAGCTGTTTTTT. Translation gives CASSDLQGIAGELFF.

The J gene is TRBJ2-7, the V gene TRBV6-2 or TRBV6-3, with 14 positions matching TRBD2. The CDR3 length is 15 residues. The junction had 8 bases not matched to a gene; V was cut back by 7 bases and J by 6 bases. Germline V CDR1 and CDR2: MNHEY, SVGEGT. The CDR3 coding sequence is TGTGCCAGCACCAGACTAGCGGGAGGGTACCGCGAGCAGTACTTC. Translation: CASTRLAGGYREQYF.

This clonotype was counted only a few times. The chain couples TRBV5-6 to TRBJ1-2, with TRBD1 matching 8 bases. The CDR3 runs to 14 residues. V lost 5 bases to trimming and J lost 3 bases; unmatched junction nucleotides: 6. Germline CDR1 is SGHDT and CDR2 is YYEEEE. Written as DNA, the CDR3 is TGTGCCAGCAGATCCGGGACAGGTCACTATGGCTACACCTTC. Protein product: CASRSGTGHYGYTF. The entire variable domain, with the rest obtained from reference TRBV5-6 and TRBJ1-2, is as follows: DAGVTQSPTHLIKTRGQQVTLRCSPKSGHDTVSWYQQALGQGPQFIFQYYEEEERQRGNFPDRFSGHQFPNYSSELNVNALLLGDSALYLCASRSGTGHYGYTFGSGTRLTVV.

This clonotype has ten or more counts. V usage is TRBV7-8 and J usage is TRBJ2-5; D is perhaps TRBD2 (5 bases). This CDR3 has 13 residues. Germline-derived CDR1 and CDR2 are SGHVS and FQNEAQ. Trimming removed 7 bases from V and 8 bases from J, with 17 bases in between. The CDR3 nucleotides read TGTGCCAGCACCCGTGACTACCGTGGTACCCAGTACTTC. Its protein product is CASTRDYRGTQYF.

The table lists this clonotype with many counts. The chain uses TRBV20-1 and TRBJ2-3, with 7 bases aligning to TRBD2. The V gene's germline CDR1 is DFQATT and CDR2 SNEGSKA (reference sequence). V shed 3 bases and J 0 bases; nucleotides not matched to a gene: 3. CDR3 length equals 14 residues. CDR3 sequence reads: CSARGGRSTDTQYF. CDR3 nucleotide sequence: TGCAGTGCTAGGGGGGGGAGAAGCACAGATACGCAGTATTTT.

This clonotype was counted at least ten times. The rearrangement joins TRBV7-6 to TRBJ2-1, with a weak D call TRBD2 (6 bases). Germline lookup yields CDR1 SGHVS and CDR2 FNYEAQ. This CDR3 contains 14 residues. The germline V and J ends were trimmed by 2 bases and 9 bases, with 14 bases remaining between them. The CDR3 here is CASSLLSSGGEQFF. The CDR3 DNA sequence: TGTGCCAGCAGCTTATTGAGCTCCGGGGGTGAGCAGTTCTTC.

This clonotype was found many times. V is TRBV4-1 and J is TRBJ2-7; D is ambiguous. Germline loops: CDR1 MGHRA, CDR2 YSYEKL. This CDR3 comprises 14 residues. V shed 3 bases and J shed 3 bases, with 12 bases lying between them. The CDR3 loop is CASSQVLRNYEQYF. DNA of the CDR3: TGCGCCAGCAGCCAGGTACTTAGGAACTACGAGCAGTACTTC.